The rows below give T cell receptor beta chains drawn from one sample of a study of Ad26.COV2.S vaccination and SARS-CoV-2 variants. Sequencing was performed with immunoSEQ multiplex PCR; in TCRdb, only in-frame clones are kept and a portion is missing. The sample carries around 400,000 clones, about 89% recorded once. The input for sequencing was peripheral blood, taken in a trial of Ad26.COV2.S vaccine versus placebo. The receptors here all came from a person aged 18-60 years who received the Ad26.COV2.S COVID-19 vaccine or a placebo. CDR3s include the opening cysteine and the closing phenylalanine or tryptophan. Clone size is stated in some rows and not others, as once, few, many or a class when expanded.

clone_size v_call cdr3_aa
. TRBV28 CASTGWGTEAFF
. TRBV27 CATDAGAPYEQYF
. TRBV2 CASSLNRERSYEQYF
. TRBV5-6 CASSLETGSEQFF
once TRBV10-3 CAISGSYEQYF
. TRBV29-1 CSVGTSGRAREQFF
. TRBV12-3/TRBV12-4 CASSLEGETQYF
. TRBV3-1/TRBV3-2 CASSPLGLAENTGELFF
. TRBV2 CASSQDSSTDTQYF
. TRBV28 CASSETVSSYNEQFF
. TRBV5-5 CASTADSSGRGYTF
. TRBV7-9 CASSSDRVYNEQFF
. TRBV5-5 CASSLGTAPSYEQYF
. TRBV5-8 CASHFFLGTSGTKEQYF
. TRBV9 CASSVGGTETNEQFF
few TRBV7-3 CASSLTPGDGYTF
. TRBV11-3 CASSLQGRTEAFF
. TRBV2 CASRARGSGNTIYF
once TRBV9 CASGPGGANYGYTF
. TRBV30 CAWGSGTPSYERYF
. TRBV6-2/TRBV6-3 CASSYGVDTEAFF
. TRBV9 CASSVDRGTDTQYF
. TRBV5-5 CASSLELGGIRNQPQHF
. TRBV6-2/TRBV6-3 CASSIPLAEAFF
few TRBV29-1 CSVEDPRYEAGAFF
. TRBV7-8 CASSLHPSGNTIYF
. TRBV4-1 CASSQETGVSYGYTF
. TRBV6-5 CAIRGQGMGYGYTF
. TRBV21-1 CASSKARLAGDGNEQFF
once TRBV7-9 CASSLGQTTTTNEKLFF
. TRBV19 CASSMFLGGSLILSNQPQHF
. TRBV10-3 CAISGPDGGNEQFF
. TRBV6-1 CASSERELLTDTQYF
. TRBV15 CATSRMSGSSNEQFF
. TRBV28 CASSLGWGAEQFF
. TRBV2 CASGLGTGELFF
. TRBV5-4 CASSQQGKETQYF
. TRBV5-1 CASSGGAGGSYNEQFF
. TRBV11-2 CASSLDGEGISGIARETQYF
. TRBV4-1 CASSQGGQPPGEQYF
. TRBV24-1 CATSGSRFQERNEQFF
. TRBV27 CASSPGTGYEQYF
. TRBV3-1/TRBV3-2 CASSQDHPGWIPEAFF
. TRBV29-1 CSVLDLLANSYEQYF
. TRBV3-1/TRBV3-2 CASSSGVRGRGYTF
. TRBV5-1 CASSPGGTGRNGYTF
once TRBV6-1 CASSEMGHQPQHF
few TRBV18 CASSTGEDYEQYF
. TRBV2 CASSEWGRGTDTQYF
. TRBV2 CASSVASGTYEQYF
. TRBV4-1 CASSRGGLLSTDTQYF
. TRBV5-6 CASSLGLSGEQYF
. TRBV15 CATSRPTSEADTQYF
few TRBV12-5 CASGLSPGFTGELFF
. TRBV9 CASSVTGINNEKLFF